These 16 T cell receptor beta chains originate from one sample sequenced in a study of cytotoxic CD8 clonotypes in ibrutinib-treated CLL. Here immunoSEQ multiplex PCR was the method, and the copy in TCRdb shows in-frame clones only, minus some. The sample contains around 70,000 clones, 90% of which appear only once. This sample comprised PBMCs, obtained after 12 months of ibrutinib treatment. Every receptor here comes from a human donor with chronic lymphocytic leukemia.

This sequence joins TRBV7-8 and TRBJ2-2, with D possibly matching TRBD2 (6 bases). CDR1 and CDR2 from the germline V gene are SGHVS and FQNEAQ. Between the trimmed V and J ends, which lost 2 bases and 4 bases, there was a span of 17 bases. The CDR3 is 17 residues long. DNA for the CDR3: TGTGCCAGCAGCTTATCTATCTTGGAGGGTGTCACCGGGGAGCTGTTTTTT. It encodes CASSLSILEGVTGELFF.

The chain couples TRBV6-5 to TRBJ2-5; a weak D match, TRBD1 (6 bases). Germline values: CDR1 MNHEY, CDR2 SVGAGI. The CDR3 length is 14 residues. The V and J ends lost 7 bases and 1 base respectively, with 13 bases between them. CDR3 sequence (DNA): TGTGCCAGCAAGGGACATAAAGCCCAAGAGACCCAGTACTTC. Its translation is CASKGHKAQETQYF.

This chain connects TRBV13 to TRBJ2-2; 15 positions agree with TRBD2. Germline loops: CDR1 PRHDT, CDR2 FYEKMQ (reference sequence). Germline trimming cut 5 bases from V and 4 bases from J; bases unmatched to any gene: 8. This CDR3 comprises 18 residues. The CDR3 spells CASSRPGLAGGGTGELFF. CDR3 DNA: TGTGCCAGCAGCCGTCCGGGACTAGCGGGAGGAGGCACCGGGGAGCTGTTTTTT.

The rearrangement joins TRBV4-3 to TRBJ2-1; D gene unclear. The CDR3 spans 15 residues. Germline CDR1 is LGHNA and CDR2 is YSLEER. V was clipped by 1 base and J by 5 bases, with 12 bases between them. CDR3 region: CASSQVTGQNNEQFF. CDR3 nucleotides: TGCGCCAGCAGCCAAGTTACCGGGCAGAACAATGAGCAGTTCTTC.

In this sample, this clone turned up a few times. The chain has TRBV30 and TRBJ1-1; D is possibly TRBD1 (5 bases). Trimming stripped 0 bases from V and 5 bases from J, with 19 bases between. This CDR3 region has 16 residues. CDR1 GTSNPN and CDR2 SVGIG come from the germline V gene (reference sequence). CDR3 in amino acids: CAWSVGTVYRGTEAFF. DNA of the CDR3: TGTGCCTGGAGTGTTGGGACGGTGTATCGGGGGACTGAAGCTTTCTTT.

The chain couples TRBV7-9 to TRBJ2-5; 7 bases align to TRBD1. The CDR3 spans 13 residues. Germline V lookup: CDR1 SEHNR, CDR2 FQNEAQ (reference sequence). J gave up 5 bases and V 3 bases, and 3 bases lay outside the gene matches. The CDR3 DNA is TGTGCCAGCAGCTTTAGGGGGCTGGAGACCCAGTACTTC. Amino acid sequence: CASSFRGLETQYF.

This chain connects TRBV10-3 to TRBJ1-1, with a tentative D call TRBD1 (5 bases). Germline-derived CDR1 and CDR2 are ENHRY and SYGVKD. The CDR3 length is 13 residues. Between the trimmed V and J ends, which lost 9 bases and 0 bases, there was a span of 11 bases. The CDR3 reads CAISGQMNTEAFF. The CDR3, as DNA: TGTGCCATTTCAGGACAAATGAACACTGAAGCTTTCTTT.

The chain recombines TRBV4-1 with TRBJ1-1; D gene uncertain. V was pared by 5 bases and J by 7 bases, with 17 bases between. The CDR3 loop spans 14 amino acids. Germline assignment: CDR1 MGHRA and CDR2 YSYEKL. The DNA of the CDR3 is TGCGCCAGCAGCGCCCAGGTTATTAATGGTGAAGCTTTCTTT. This sequence encodes CASSAQVINGEAFF.

This clone was seen once. The rearrangement joins TRBV14 to TRBJ2-3, with TRBD1 matching over 7 bases. This CDR3 is 14 amino acids long. Per the germline V gene, CDR1 is SGHDN and CDR2 is FVKESK. The ends lost 6 bases at V and 4 bases at J; junction bases unmatched: 7. The CDR3 here is CASRHTGVADTQYF. The DNA for the CDR3 is TGTGCCAGCAGACACACAGGGGTCGCAGATACGCAGTATTTT.

The V call is TRBV2, the J call TRBJ1-5, with D hard to call. The V gene lost 5 bases and the J gene lost 2 bases, with 16 bases spanning the gap. There are 16 residues in the CDR3. The germline gives CDR1 SNHLY, CDR2 FYNNEI. The CDR3 sequence: CASSTQRVHGNQPQHF. As DNA, the CDR3 is TGTGCCAGCAGTACCCAGAGGGTACATGGCAATCAGCCCCAGCATTTT.

This clone was detected only once. The gene calls are TRBV11-2 and TRBJ2-7, with D tentatively TRBD1 (6 bases). CDR1 is SGHAT, CDR2 FQNNGV, per germline. This CDR3 is built from 18 residues. The V end lost 0 bases, the J end lost 9 bases, and 27 bases lay between the germline ends. In DNA, the CDR3 is TGTGCCAGCAGCTTAGACCAGCAGGGGTCCAATAATATACTACGGCAGTACTTC. Amino acid sequence: CASSLDQQGSNNILRQYF. Full variable domain (rest looked up from reference TRBV11-2 and TRBJ2-7): EAGVAQSPRYKIIEKRQSVAFWCNPISGHATLYWYQQILGQGPKLLIQFQNNGVVDDSQLPKDRFSAERLKGVDSTLKIQPAKLEDSAVYLCASSLDQQGSNNILRQYFGPGTRLTVT.

This chain joins TRBV11-3 and TRBJ2-7; 7 nucleotides align to TRBD2. V lost 2 bases, J lost 6 bases, and 13 bases stayed unmatched. The germline gives CDR1 SGHNT, CDR2 YENEEA. The CDR3 has 16 amino acids. This CDR3 reads CASSLLAVGGPGEQYF. CDR3 in DNA: TGTGCCAGCAGCTTATTAGCTGTGGGAGGGCCAGGCGAGCAGTACTTC.

The chain employs TRBV9 and TRBJ2-3, with D tentatively TRBD1 or TRBD2 (5 bases each). CDR1 and CDR2 from the germline V gene are SGDLS and YYNGEE. The CDR3 runs 16 residues. V was shortened by 4 bases and J by 2 bases, with 17 bases between the two germline ends. The DNA of the CDR3 is TGTGCCAGCAGCCCGGGAAGGGGACCATACACAGATACGCAGTATTTT. Protein: CASSPGRGPYTDTQYF.

This chain joins TRBV7-2 and TRBJ1-1; D gene ambiguous. Germline CDR1 is SGHTA and CDR2 is FQGNSA. This CDR3 has 14 residues. V was pared by 6 bases and J by 3 bases, with 14 bases between. CDR3 sequence: CASSTIRGDTEAFF. The CDR3 nucleotides read TGTGCCAGCAGTACAATTCGGGGTGACACTGAAGCTTTCTTT. The full variable domain, with the rest looked up from reference TRBV7-2 and TRBJ1-1, is GAGVSQSPSNKVTEKGKDVELRCDPISGHTALYWYRQSLGQGLEFLIYFQGNSAPDKSGLPSDRFSAERTGGSVSTLTIQRTQQEDSAVYLCASSTIRGDTEAFFGQGTRLTVV.

The genes are TRBV5-1 and TRBJ2-7; D gene uncertain. The CDR3 runs 14 residues. Germline-derived CDR1 and CDR2 are SGHRS and YFSETQ. Trimming took off 0 bases at V and 0 bases at J, with 7 bases between the two ends. CDR3 in amino acids: CASSLAQASYEQYF. The CDR3 DNA is TGCGCCAGCAGCTTGGCCCAGGCCTCCTACGAGCAGTACTTC.

The rearrangement joins TRBV5-5 to TRBJ1-1, with D uncertain. Per germline, CDR1 SGHKS and CDR2 YYEKEE (reference sequence). V was clipped by 2 bases and J by 1 base, with 12 bases between them. The CDR3 contains 15 residues. CDR3 in amino acids: CASSFRWTGNTEAFF. Written as DNA, the CDR3 is TGTGCCAGCAGCTTTAGGTGGACCGGGAACACTGAAGCTTTCTTT.